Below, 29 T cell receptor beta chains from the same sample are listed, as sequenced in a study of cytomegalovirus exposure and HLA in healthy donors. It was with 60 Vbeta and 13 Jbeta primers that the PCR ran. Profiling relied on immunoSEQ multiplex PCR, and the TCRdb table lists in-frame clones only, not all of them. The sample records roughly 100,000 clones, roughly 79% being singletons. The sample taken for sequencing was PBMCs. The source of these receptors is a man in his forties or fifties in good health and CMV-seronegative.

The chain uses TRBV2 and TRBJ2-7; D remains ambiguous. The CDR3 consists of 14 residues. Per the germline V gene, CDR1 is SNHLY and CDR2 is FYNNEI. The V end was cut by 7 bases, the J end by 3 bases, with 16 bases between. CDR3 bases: TGTGCCAGCACCACGAGCCCAGGCCTCTACGAGCAGTACTTC. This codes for CASTTSPGLYEQYF.

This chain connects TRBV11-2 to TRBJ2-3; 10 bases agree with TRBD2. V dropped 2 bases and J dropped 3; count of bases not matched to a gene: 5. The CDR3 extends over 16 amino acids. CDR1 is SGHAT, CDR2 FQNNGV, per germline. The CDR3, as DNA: TGTGCCAGCAGCTTATCTGTTAGCGGGAGGACAGATACGCAGTATTTT. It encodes CASSLSVSGRTDTQYF.

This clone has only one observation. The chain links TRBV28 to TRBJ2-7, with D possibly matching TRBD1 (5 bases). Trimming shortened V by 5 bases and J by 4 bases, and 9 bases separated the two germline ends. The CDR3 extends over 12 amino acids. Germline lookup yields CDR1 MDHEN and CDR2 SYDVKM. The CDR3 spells CASSADSYEQYF. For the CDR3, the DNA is TGTGCCAGCAGTGCCGACAGTTACGAGCAGTACTTC.

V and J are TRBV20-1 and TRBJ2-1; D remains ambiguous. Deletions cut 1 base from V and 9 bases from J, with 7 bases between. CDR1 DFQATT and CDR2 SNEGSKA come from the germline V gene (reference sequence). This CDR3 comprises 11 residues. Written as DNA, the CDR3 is TGCAGTGCTAGAGCTCCCCTTGAGCAGTTCTTC. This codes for CSARAPLEQFF.

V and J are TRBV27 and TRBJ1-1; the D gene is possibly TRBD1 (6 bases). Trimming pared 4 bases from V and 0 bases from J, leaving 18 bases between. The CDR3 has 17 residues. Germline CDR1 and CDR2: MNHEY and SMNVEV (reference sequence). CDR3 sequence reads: CASSSRKTGGMNTEAFF. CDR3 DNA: TGTGCCAGCAGTTCCCGTAAGACAGGAGGCATGAACACTGAAGCTTTCTTT.

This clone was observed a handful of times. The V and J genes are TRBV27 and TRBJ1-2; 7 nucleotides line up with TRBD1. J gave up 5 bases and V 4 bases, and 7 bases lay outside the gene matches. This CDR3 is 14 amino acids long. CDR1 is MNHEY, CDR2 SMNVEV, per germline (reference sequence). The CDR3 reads CASSSARGVYGYTF. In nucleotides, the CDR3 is TGTGCCAGCAGTTCCGCCAGGGGGGTTTATGGCTACACCTTC.

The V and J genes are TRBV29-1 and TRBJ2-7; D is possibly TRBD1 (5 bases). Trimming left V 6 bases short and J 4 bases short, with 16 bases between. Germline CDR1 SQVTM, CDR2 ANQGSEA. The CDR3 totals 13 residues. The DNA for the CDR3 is TGCAGCGTGCGGCAGGGAAACGATTACGAGCAGTACTTC. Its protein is CSVRQGNDYEQYF.

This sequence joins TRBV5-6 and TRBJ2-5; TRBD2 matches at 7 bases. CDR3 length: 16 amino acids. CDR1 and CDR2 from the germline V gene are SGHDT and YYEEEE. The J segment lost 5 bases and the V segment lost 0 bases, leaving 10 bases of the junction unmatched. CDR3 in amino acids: CASSLVGLGAPETQYF. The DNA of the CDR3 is TGTGCCAGCAGCTTGGTTGGACTAGGGGCCCCCGAGACCCAGTACTTC.

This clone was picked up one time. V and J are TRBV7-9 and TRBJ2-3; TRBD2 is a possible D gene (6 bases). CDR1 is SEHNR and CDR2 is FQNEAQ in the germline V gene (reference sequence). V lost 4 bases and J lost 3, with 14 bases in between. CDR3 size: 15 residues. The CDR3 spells CASSSDGGRTDTQYF. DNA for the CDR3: TGTGCCAGCAGCTCGGACGGGGGAAGAACAGATACGCAGTATTTT.

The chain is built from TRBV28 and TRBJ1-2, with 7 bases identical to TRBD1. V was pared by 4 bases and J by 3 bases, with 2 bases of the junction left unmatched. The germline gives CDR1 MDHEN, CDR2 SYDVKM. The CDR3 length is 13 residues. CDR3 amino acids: CASSSGGYYGYTF. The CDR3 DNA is TGTGCCAGCAGTTCAGGGGGGTACTATGGCTACACCTTC.

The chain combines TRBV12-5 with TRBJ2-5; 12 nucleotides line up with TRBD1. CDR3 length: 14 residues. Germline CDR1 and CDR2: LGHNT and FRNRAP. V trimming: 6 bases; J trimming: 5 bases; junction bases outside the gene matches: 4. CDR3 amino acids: CASGRGQGAETQYF. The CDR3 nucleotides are TGTGCTAGTGGGAGGGGACAGGGGGCTGAGACCCAGTACTTC.

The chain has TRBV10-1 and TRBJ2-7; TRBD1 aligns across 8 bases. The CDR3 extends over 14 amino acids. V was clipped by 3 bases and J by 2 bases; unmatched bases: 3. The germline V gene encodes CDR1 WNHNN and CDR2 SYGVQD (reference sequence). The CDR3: CASSESGGTYEQYF. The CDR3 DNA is TGCGCCAGCAGTGAATCAGGGGGCACCTACGAGCAGTACTTC.

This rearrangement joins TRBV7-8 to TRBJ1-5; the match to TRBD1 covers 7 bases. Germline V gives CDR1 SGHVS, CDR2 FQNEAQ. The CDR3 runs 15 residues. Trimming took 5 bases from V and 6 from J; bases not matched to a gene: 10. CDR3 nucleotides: TGTGCCAGCAGCATATCCAGGGGGATGGGTCAGCCCCAGCATTTT. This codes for CASSISRGMGQPQHF.

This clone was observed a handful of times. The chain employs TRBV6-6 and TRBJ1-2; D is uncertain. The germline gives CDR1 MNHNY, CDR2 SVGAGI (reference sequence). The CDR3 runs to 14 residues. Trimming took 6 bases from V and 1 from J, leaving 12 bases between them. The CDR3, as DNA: TGTGCCAGCAGCACACTCCGGGGTAACTATGGCTACACCTTC. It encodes CASSTLRGNYGYTF.

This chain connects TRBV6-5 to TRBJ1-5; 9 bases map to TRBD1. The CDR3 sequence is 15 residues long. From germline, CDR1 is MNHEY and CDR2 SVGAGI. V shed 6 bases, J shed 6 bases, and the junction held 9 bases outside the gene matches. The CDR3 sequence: CASSRDRGIGQPQHF. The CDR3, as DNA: TGTGCCAGCAGCCGTGACAGGGGGATTGGTCAGCCCCAGCATTTT.

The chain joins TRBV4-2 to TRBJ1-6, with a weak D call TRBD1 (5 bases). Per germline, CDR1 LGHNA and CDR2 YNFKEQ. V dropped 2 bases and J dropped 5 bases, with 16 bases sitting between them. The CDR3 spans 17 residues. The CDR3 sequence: CASSQIALGQNNSPLHF. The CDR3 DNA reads TGTGCCAGCAGCCAAATTGCCTTGGGGCAGAATAATTCACCCCTCCACTTT.

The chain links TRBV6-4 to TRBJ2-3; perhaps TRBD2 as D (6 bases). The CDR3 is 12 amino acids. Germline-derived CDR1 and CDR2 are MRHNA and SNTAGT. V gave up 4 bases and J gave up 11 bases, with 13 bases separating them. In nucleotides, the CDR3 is TGTGCCAGCAGTGGATCCGCGGGGAAGCAGTATTTT. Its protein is CASSGSAGKQYF.

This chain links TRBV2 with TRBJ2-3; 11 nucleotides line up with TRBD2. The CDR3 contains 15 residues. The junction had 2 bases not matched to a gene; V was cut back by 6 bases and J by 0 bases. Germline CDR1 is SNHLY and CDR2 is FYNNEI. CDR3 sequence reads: CASRVAGGSTDTQYF. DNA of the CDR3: TGTGCCAGCAGGGTAGCGGGGGGGAGCACAGATACGCAGTATTTT. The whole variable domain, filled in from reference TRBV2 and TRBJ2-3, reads EPEVTQTPSHQVTQMGQEVILRCVPISNHLYFYWYRQILGQKVEFLVSFYNNEISEKSEIFDDQFSVERPDGSNFTLKIRSTKLEDSAMYFCASRVAGGSTDTQYFGPGTRLTVL.

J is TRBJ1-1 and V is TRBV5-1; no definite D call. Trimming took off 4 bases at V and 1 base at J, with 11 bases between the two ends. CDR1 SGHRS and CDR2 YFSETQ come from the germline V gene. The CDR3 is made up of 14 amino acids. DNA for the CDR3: TGCGCCAGCAGCCCAGTTGGAGGGAACACTGAAGCTTTCTTT. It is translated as CASSPVGGNTEAFF.

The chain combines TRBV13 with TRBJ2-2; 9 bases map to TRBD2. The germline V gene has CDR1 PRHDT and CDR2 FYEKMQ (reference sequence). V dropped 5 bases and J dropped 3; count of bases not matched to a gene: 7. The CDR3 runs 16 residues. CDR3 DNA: TGTGCCAGCAGCCCCCCAAGACTAGCGGACACCGGGGAGCTGTTTTTT. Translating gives CASSPPRLADTGELFF.

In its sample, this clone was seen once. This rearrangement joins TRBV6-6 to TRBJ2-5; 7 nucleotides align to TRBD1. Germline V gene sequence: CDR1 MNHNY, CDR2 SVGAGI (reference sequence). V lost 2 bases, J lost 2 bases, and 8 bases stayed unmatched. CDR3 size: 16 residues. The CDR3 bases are TGTGCCAGCAGTTACCCGAGAACAGGGGCACAAGAGACCCAGTACTTC. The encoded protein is CASSYPRTGAQETQYF.

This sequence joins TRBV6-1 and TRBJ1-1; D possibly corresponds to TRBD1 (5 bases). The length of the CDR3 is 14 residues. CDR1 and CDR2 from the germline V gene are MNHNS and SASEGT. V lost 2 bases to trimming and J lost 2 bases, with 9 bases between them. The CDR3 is CASSEWGLNTEAFF. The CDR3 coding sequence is TGTGCCAGCAGTGAATGGGGACTCAACACTGAAGCTTTCTTT.

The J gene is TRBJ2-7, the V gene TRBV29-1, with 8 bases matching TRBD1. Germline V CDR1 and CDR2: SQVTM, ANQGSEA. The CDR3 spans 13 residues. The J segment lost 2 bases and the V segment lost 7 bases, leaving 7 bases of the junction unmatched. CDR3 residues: CSAGTGLTYEQYF. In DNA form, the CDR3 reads TGCAGCGCGGGGACAGGCCTTACCTACGAGCAGTACTTC.

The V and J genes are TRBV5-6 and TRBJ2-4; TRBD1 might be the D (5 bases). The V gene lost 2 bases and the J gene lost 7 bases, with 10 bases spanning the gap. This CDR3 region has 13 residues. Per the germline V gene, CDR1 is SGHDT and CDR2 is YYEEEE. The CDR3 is CASSFYKGNIQYF. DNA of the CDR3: TGTGCCAGCAGCTTTTACAAGGGGAACATTCAGTACTTC.

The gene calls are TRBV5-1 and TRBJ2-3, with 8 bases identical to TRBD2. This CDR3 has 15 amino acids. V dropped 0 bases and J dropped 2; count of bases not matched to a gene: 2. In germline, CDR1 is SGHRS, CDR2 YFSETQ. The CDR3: CASSLDSGDTDTQYF. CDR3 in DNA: TGCGCCAGCAGCTTGGATAGCGGGGACACAGATACGCAGTATTTT.

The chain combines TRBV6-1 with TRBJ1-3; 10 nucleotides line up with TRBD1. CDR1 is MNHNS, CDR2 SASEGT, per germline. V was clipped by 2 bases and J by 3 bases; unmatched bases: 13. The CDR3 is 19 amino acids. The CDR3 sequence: CASSETRFSGQGFGNTIYF. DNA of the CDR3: TGTGCCAGCAGTGAAACCCGTTTTTCGGGACAGGGGTTTGGAAACACCATATATTTT.

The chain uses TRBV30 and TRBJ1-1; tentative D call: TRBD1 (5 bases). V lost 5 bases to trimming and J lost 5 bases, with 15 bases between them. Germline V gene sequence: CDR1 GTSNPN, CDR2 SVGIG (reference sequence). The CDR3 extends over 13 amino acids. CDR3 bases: TGTGCCTGGGCCCCAGACAGAGCAACTGAAGCTTTCTTT. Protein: CAWAPDRATEAFF.

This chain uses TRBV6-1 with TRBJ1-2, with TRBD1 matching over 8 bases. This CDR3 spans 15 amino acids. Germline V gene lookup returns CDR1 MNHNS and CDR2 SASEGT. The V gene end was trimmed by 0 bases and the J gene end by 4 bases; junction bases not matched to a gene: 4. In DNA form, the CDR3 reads TGTGCCAGCAGTGAAGCGAAACAGGGGGTCTATGGCTACACCTTC. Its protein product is CASSEAKQGVYGYTF.

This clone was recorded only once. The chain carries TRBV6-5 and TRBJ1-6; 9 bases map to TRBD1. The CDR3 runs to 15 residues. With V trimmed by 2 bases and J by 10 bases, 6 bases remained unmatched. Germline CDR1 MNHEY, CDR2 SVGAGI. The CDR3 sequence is CASSYLGQGESPLHF. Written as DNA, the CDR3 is TGTGCCAGCAGTTACCTGGGACAGGGTGAATCACCCCTCCACTTT.